The present T cell receptor beta chain was sequenced within a study of blood T cell repertoires in COVID-19. Background on the study: Sites in the United States, Italy and Spain provided acute and convalescent COVID-19 samples.

The CDR3 consists of 14 residues. V was clipped by 8 bases and J by 4 bases, with 12 bases between them. Germline V gives CDR1 SGHDN, CDR2 FVKESK. Original analysis: It was from reference gene primer amplification that nucleated cell counts were estimated. Generated by immunoSEQ multiplex PCR, the TCRdb table keeps only in-frame clones and is missing some. V, J and clone size reflect that table, while D and trimming were determined from the DNA. The data show 55,000 to 75,000 clones, around 80% seen once. Specimen: peripheral blood. The gene calls are TRBV14 and TRBJ2-6; D is unresolved. The TCR was taken from a human donor in a cohort sampled during active COVID-19. The CDR3 nucleotides are TGTGCCAGCCCCTGCAGGTCCGGGGCCAACGTCCTGACTTTC. Encoded protein: CASPCRSGANVLTF.